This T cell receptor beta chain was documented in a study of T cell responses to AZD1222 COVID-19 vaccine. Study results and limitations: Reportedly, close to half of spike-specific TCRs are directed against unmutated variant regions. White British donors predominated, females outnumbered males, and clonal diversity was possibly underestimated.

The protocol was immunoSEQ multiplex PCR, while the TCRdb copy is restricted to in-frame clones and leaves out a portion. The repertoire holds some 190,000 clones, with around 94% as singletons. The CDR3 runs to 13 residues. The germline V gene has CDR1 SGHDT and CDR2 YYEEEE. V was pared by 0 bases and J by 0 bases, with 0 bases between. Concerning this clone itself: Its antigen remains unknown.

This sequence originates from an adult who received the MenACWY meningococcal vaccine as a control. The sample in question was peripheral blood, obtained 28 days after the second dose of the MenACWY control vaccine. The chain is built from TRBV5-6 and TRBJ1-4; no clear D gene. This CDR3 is CASSLATNEKLFF. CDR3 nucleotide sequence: TGTGCCAGCAGCTTGGCAACTAATGAAAAACTGTTTTTT. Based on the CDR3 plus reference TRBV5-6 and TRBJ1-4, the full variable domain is DAGVTQSPTHLIKTRGQQVTLRCSPKSGHDTVSWYQQALGQGPQFIFQYYEEEERQRGNFPDRFSGHQFPNYSSELNVNALLLGDSALYLCASSLATNEKLFFGSGTQLSVL.